The present T cell receptor beta chain was sequenced within a study of OX40 agonist ivuxolimab in advanced cancers. Whole-study context: Every 2 weeks, patients received ivuxolimab intravenously, dosed at 0.01 to 10 mg/kg. At around 83% male, the cohort had a mean age of approximately 60 years, ranging from about 20 to 79.

The protocol was immunoSEQ multiplex PCR, while the TCRdb copy is restricted to in-frame clones and leaves out a portion. The top ten hold 0.55% to 0.85% of the sample, which has 65,000 to 80,000 clones, about 85% seen once. The study's findings and limits: The authors also found low normalized T-cell clonal expansion in some nonresponders.

The CDR3 is made up of 16 amino acids. CDR1 is KGHSH, CDR2 LQKENI, per germline. Concerning this clone itself: Antigen unknown.

The source was CD4+ or CD8+ T cells sorted from blood, collected in a trial of the OX40 agonist ivuxolimab. This chain connects TRBV18 to TRBJ2-5; 8 bases are shared with TRBD2. The DNA end is more similar to TRBJ2-7, so the J call may be wrong. The receptor's source is an adult with an advanced solid tumor such as melanoma, head and neck, liver or kidney cancer. CDR3 sequence reads: CASSPSIGGRRYEQYF. The CDR3 DNA follows: TGTGCCAGCTCACCCTCCATCGGCGGGAGGCGCTACGAGCAGTACTTC.